A single sample gave rise to the 22 T cell receptor beta chains below, sequenced in a study of T cells in Graves' hyperthyroidism and ophthalmopathy (dated by TCRdb to between 2018 and 2020). The method was multiplex PCR. Reads for this sample came from an Illumina HiSeq 2000. The TCR beta CDR3 regions were amplified from the RNA transcripts. For the first round of RT-PCR on the TCR CDR3, the HTBI primer set was used together with the Qiagen OneStep RT-PCR kit. The public reads were quality trimmed at Q25 with fastp and then assembled into clones with MiXCR by TCRdb, keeping productive beta chains. When rows share a CDR3 protein, they turn into one entry using the most common DNA and genes. A total of around 190,000 distinct CDR3 sequences appear in this sample, 17% of them only once. 53% of the sample goes to the ten largest clones. Sample: blood. The receptors were gathered from a woman aged 45-60 years with Graves' hyperthyroidism.

In this sample, this clonotype turned up a few times. The chain carries TRBV11-3 and TRBJ2-7, with 7 positions matching TRBD2. The CDR3 has 14 amino acids. Germline CDR1 SGHNT, CDR2 YENEEA. V gave up 5 bases and J gave up 0 bases; unmatched junction bases: 4. The CDR3 DNA reads as TGTGCCAGCAGCCGGGCTAGCGGCTCCTACGAGCAGTACTTC. It yields the protein CASSRASGSYEQYF.

This clonotype was detected a few times. The genes are TRBV6-1 and TRBJ1-2, with D perhaps TRBD1 (5 bases). V was pared by 5 bases and J by 6 bases, with 13 bases between. Germline loops: CDR1 MNHNS, CDR2 SASEGT. The CDR3 contains 13 residues. The CDR3 nucleotides are TGTGCCAGCAGTTTCGACAGACTGGATGGCTACACCTTC. Protein sequence: CASSFDRLDGYTF.

This clonotype was seen at least ten times. The chain links TRBV7-9 to TRBJ2-7; 8 bases match TRBD1. With 5 bases clipped from V and 2 bases from J, the junction kept 5 bases outside the gene matches. The CDR3 has 14 amino acids. Germline lookup yields CDR1 SEHNR and CDR2 FQNEAQ (reference sequence). The CDR3 protein is CASSRQGSAYEQYF. CDR3 coding DNA: TGTGCCAGCAGCAGACAGGGGAGCGCCTACGAGCAGTACTTC.

This clonotype appeared a few times. The CDR3 loop is CASSFVGGGYGYTF. In nucleotides, the CDR3 is TGTGCCAGTAGTTTCGTAGGGGGAGGCTATGGCTACACCTTC. The gene calls are TRBV19 and TRBJ1-2, with D perhaps TRBD1 (6 bases). Germline V gene lookup returns CDR1 LNHDA and CDR2 SQIVND (reference sequence). The CDR3 is made up of 14 amino acids. The ends were cut back, 5 bases at V and 4 bases at J, with 14 bases in the middle.

As regards this clonotype: Mismatch with germline at one junction end may stem from a read error. CDR3 protein: CARSFAGRYNEQFF. CDR3 sequence (DNA): TGTGCCCGCAGTTTTGCGGGAAGGTACAATGAGCAGTTCTTC. V is TRBV27 and J is TRBJ2-1; TRBD2 is a possible D gene (6 bases). The CDR3 extends over 14 amino acids. CDR1 and CDR2 (germline): MNHEY, SMNVEV (reference sequence).

This clonotype was seen at least ten times. The V call is TRBV27, the J call TRBJ1-5; D may be TRBD1 (5 bases). Trimming shortened V by 6 bases and J by 3 bases, and 24 bases separated the two germline ends. The CDR3 is 18 residues long. Germline V lookup: CDR1 MNHEY, CDR2 SMNVEV (reference sequence). CDR3 residues: CASSPITGIIVDNQPQHF. The DNA for the CDR3 is TGTGCCAGCAGCCCAATAACAGGTATAATCGTAGACAATCAGCCCCAGCATTTT.

This clonotype was seen many times. V and J are TRBV11-3 and TRBJ2-7, with D unresolved. V lost 0 bases, J lost 7 bases, and 10 bases lay in between. Germline values: CDR1 SGHNT, CDR2 YENEEA. This CDR3 is built from 13 residues. CDR3 region: CASSLDLVREQYF. DNA of the CDR3: TGTGCCAGCAGCTTAGATCTAGTGCGGGAGCAGTACTTC.

At least ten counts were recorded for this clonotype. This sequence joins TRBV20-1 and TRBJ2-3; a possible D gene is TRBD2 (7 bases). The CDR3 is made up of 14 amino acids. Germline V lookup: CDR1 DFQATT, CDR2 SNEGSKA (reference sequence). V shed 6 bases and J shed 2 bases, with 15 bases lying between them. CDR3 nucleotide sequence: TGCAGTGCCGCCGGGGGGCCCATCACAGATACGCAGTATTTT. This encodes CSAAGGPITDTQYF.

This clonotype was seen many times. The chain recombines TRBV13 with TRBJ2-5; TRBD2 might be the D (5 bases). Trimming removed 5 bases at V and 0 bases at J, with 16 bases between. The CDR3 sequence is 16 residues long. CDR1 is PRHDT, CDR2 FYEKMQ, per germline (reference sequence). CDR3 DNA: TGTGCCAGCAGCCGCCGCGGGTACGAAAACCAAGAGACCCAGTACTTC. It yields the protein CASSRRGYENQETQYF.

This clonotype showed up just a few times. The CDR3 DNA is TGCAGTGCCGGTTCGACAGGGACTGGCTACACCTTC. Translating it yields CSAGSTGTGYTF. J is TRBJ1-2 and V is TRBV20-1; 7 positions match TRBD1. V dropped 6 bases and J dropped 7; count of bases not matched to a gene: 8. Germline assignment: CDR1 DFQATT and CDR2 SNEGSKA (reference sequence). CDR3 size: 12 residues.

This clonotype was counted only a few times. This chain connects TRBV5-1 to TRBJ2-6, with a tentative D call TRBD1 (6 bases). Trimming pared 4 bases from V and 0 bases from J, leaving 8 bases between. The CDR3 runs 15 residues. Germline V gives CDR1 SGHRS, CDR2 YFSETQ. The CDR3 reads CASSTGISGANVLTF. CDR3 DNA sequence: TGCGCCAGCAGCACAGGGATCTCTGGGGCCAACGTCCTGACTTTC.

The rearrangement links TRBV11-3 to TRBJ1-2, with D unclear. Germline values: CDR1 SGHNT, CDR2 YENEEA. Trimming took 4 bases from V and 7 from J, leaving 10 bases between them. The CDR3 has 12 residues. The CDR3 loop reads CASSSDFAGYTF. In DNA form, the CDR3 reads TGTGCCAGCAGCTCGGATTTTGCTGGCTACACCTTC.

This clonotype appeared many times. V and J are TRBV6-5 and TRBJ1-2, with D unresolved. From germline, CDR1 is MNHEY and CDR2 SVGAGI. The CDR3 consists of 14 residues. V was cut by 0 bases and J by 1 base, with 6 bases left in between. The DNA of the CDR3 is TGTGCCAGCAGTTACTCGACGGGTAACTATGGCTACACCTTC. Translating it yields CASSYSTGNYGYTF.

This rearrangement joins TRBV29-1 to TRBJ2-4; D is ambiguous. The ends were cut back, 7 bases at V and 1 base at J, with 8 bases in the middle. This CDR3 contains 12 residues. Germline CDR1 SQVTM, CDR2 ANQGSEA. The CDR3 bases are TGCAGCGGCGAGGTTGCCAAAAACATTCAGTACTTC. This gives the protein CSGEVAKNIQYF. The entire variable domain, with the rest obtained from reference TRBV29-1 and TRBJ2-4, is as follows: SAVISQKPSRDICQRGTSLTIQCQVDSQVTMMFWYRQQPGQSLTLIATANQGSEATYESGFVIDKFPISRPNLTFSTLTVSNMSPEDSSIYLCSGEVAKNIQYFGAGTRLSVL.

The table lists this clonotype with many counts. The chain carries TRBV11-2 and TRBJ2-1, with D unclear. This CDR3 has 16 amino acids. CDR1 and CDR2 (germline): SGHAT, FQNNGV. Trimming removed 5 bases from V and 4 bases from J, with 18 bases in between. The CDR3, as DNA: TGTGCCAGCAGCCCCAAACACAGAATAACGTACAATGAGCAGTTCTTC. Its translation: CASSPKHRITYNEQFF.

Many counts were recorded for this clonotype. The rearrangement uses TRBV3-1 and TRBJ1-2; unclear D gene. V dropped 4 bases and J dropped 7 bases, with 16 bases sitting between them. The CDR3 extends over 14 amino acids. Looked up from germline, CDR1 is LGHDT and CDR2 is YNNKEL (reference sequence). Here the CDR3 reads CASSLNDRLPGYTF. The DNA for the CDR3 is TGTGCCAGCAGCCTAAACGATCGACTTCCTGGCTACACCTTC.

Many counts were recorded for this clonotype. This sequence joins TRBV19 and TRBJ1-2; a weak D match, TRBD1 (6 bases). CDR1 LNHDA and CDR2 SQIVND come from the germline V gene (reference sequence). The CDR3 contains 14 residues. The V gene lost 6 bases and the J gene lost 2 bases, with 13 bases spanning the gap. The CDR3 here is CASRSGGGNYGYTF. CDR3 coding DNA: TGTGCCAGTAGAAGCGGAGGGGGGAACTATGGCTACACCTTC.

The gene calls are TRBV7-9 and TRBJ2-7; 10 nucleotides agree with TRBD2. Germline CDR1 reads SEHNR; CDR2 reads FQNEAQ (reference sequence). The CDR3 loop spans 15 amino acids. V dropped 0 bases and J dropped 7; count of bases not matched to a gene: 6. The CDR3 is CASSLASLAGDEQYF. In nucleotides, the CDR3 is TGTGCCAGCAGCTTAGCGAGCCTAGCGGGAGATGAGCAGTACTTC.

The V and J genes are TRBV30 and TRBJ2-6; no definite D call. Germline CDR1 is GTSNPN and CDR2 is SVGIG (reference sequence). This CDR3 has 15 amino acids. V lost 5 bases and J 4 bases, leaving 15 bases between the germline ends. CDR3 in amino acids: CAWDAGLAGANVLTF. The DNA for the CDR3 is TGTGCCTGGGACGCCGGGCTCGCCGGGGCCAACGTCCTGACTTTC.

This clonotype appeared many times. The J gene is TRBJ2-7, the V gene TRBV7-9, with D perhaps TRBD2 (7 bases). The V gene's germline CDR1 is SEHNR and CDR2 FQNEAQ (reference sequence). V was trimmed by 0 bases and J by 4 bases, leaving 13 bases between them. This CDR3 has 15 residues. The CDR3 loop reads CASSLAGGARYEQYF. The CDR3 nucleotides are TGTGCCAGCAGCTTAGCGGGGGGGGCGCGTTACGAGCAGTACTTC.

The chain combines TRBV20-1 with TRBJ2-1, with D perhaps matching TRBD2 (5 bases). V was pared by 3 bases and J by 4 bases, with 19 bases between. The germline V gene encodes CDR1 DFQATT and CDR2 SNEGSKA (reference sequence). CDR3 length: 16 residues. The CDR3 region has the DNA TGCAGTGCTAGGGACCCTGCCGTCCCGGGGTACAATGAGCAGTTCTTC. It translates to CSARDPAVPGYNEQFF.

Ten or more counts support this clonotype. Here the CDR3 reads CASAPGLAGVYEQYF. The DNA of the CDR3 is TGTGCCAGCGCCCCGGGACTAGCGGGAGTCTACGAGCAGTACTTC. The rearrangement links TRBV3-1 to TRBJ2-7, with TRBD2 identical over 14 bases. CDR3 length: 15 amino acids. Looked up from germline, CDR1 is LGHDT and CDR2 is YNNKEL (reference sequence). With 8 bases clipped from V and 3 bases from J, the junction kept 6 bases outside the gene matches.